This T cell receptor (beta chain) was captured in a study of cytomegalovirus exposure and HLA in healthy donors. Study results and caveats: The study put 160 or so TCR beta chains on its list as cytomegalovirus-associated. CMV antigen specificity of a few CMV-associated chains was confirmed in vitro.

Concerning this clone: Antigen: not known.

Sequenced by immunoSEQ multiplex PCR; TCRdb stores in-frame clones only, minus some. The repertoire holds roughly 260,000 clones, with 90% as singletons. CDR3 length: 16 amino acids. Germline-derived CDR1 and CDR2 are WNHNN and SYGVQD (reference sequence). V shed 0 bases and J 5 bases; nucleotides not matched to a gene: 5. The genes are TRBV10-1 and TRBJ1-1; TRBD1 matches at 11 bases. Sequencing was performed on PBMCs. The TCR was taken from a woman under 30 in good health and CMV-seronegative. The CDR3 here is CASSESGQGARTEAFF. The CDR3 bases are TGCGCCAGCAGTGAGTCAGGACAGGGGGCAAGGACTGAAGCTTTCTTT.